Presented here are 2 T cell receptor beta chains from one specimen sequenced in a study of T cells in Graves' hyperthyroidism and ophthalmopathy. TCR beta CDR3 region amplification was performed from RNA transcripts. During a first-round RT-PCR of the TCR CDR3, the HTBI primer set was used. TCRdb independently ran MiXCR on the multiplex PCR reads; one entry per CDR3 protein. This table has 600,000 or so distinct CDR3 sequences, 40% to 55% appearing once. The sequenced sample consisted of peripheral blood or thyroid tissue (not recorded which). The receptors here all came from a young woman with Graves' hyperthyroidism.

CDR3 region: CSAKHDYEQYF. In DNA form, the CDR3 reads TGCAGTGCTAAACACGACTACGAGCAGTACTTC. The J gene is TRBJ2-7, the V gene TRBV20-1; D remains unclear. The CDR3 spans 11 residues. From germline, CDR1 is DFQATT and CDR2 SNEGSKA (reference sequence). V lost 4 bases to trimming and J lost 3 bases, with 7 bases between them.

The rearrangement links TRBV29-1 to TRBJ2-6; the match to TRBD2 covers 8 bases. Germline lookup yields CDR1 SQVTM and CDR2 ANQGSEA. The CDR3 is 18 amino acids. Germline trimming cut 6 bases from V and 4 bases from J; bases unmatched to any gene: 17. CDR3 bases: TGCAGCGTCCTCAGCCCCGGGACTAGGGACACCGGGGCCAACGTCCTGACTTTC. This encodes CSVLSPGTRDTGANVLTF.